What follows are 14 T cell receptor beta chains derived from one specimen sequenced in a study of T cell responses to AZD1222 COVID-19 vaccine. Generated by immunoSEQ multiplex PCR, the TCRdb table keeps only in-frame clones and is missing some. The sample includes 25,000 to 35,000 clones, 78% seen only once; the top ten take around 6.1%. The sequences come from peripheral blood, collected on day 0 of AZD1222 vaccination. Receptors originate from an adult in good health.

The CDR3 bases are TGCAGCGTCCTGGGGGGCCGGTTTAATGGCTACACCTTC. Protein product: CSVLGGRFNGYTF. The rearrangement links TRBV29-1 to TRBJ1-2; D may be TRBD1 (6 bases). This CDR3 contains 13 residues. CDR1 and CDR2 from the germline V gene are SQVTM and ANQGSEA. V gave up 6 bases and J gave up 6 bases, with 17 bases separating them.

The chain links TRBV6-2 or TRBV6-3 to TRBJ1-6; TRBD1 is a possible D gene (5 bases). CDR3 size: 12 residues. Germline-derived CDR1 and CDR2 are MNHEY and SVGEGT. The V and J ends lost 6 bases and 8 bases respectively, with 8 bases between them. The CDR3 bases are TGTGCCAGCAGCGACAGTCATTCACCCCTCCACTTT. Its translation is CASSDSHSPLHF.

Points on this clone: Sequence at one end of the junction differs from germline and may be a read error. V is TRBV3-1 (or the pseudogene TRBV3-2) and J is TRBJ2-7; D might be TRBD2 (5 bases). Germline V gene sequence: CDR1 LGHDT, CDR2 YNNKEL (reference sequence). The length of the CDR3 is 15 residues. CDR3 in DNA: TGTGCCAGCAGTCAAGCGGCGGCCAGGCCCTACGAGCAGTACTTC. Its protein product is CASSQAAARPYEQYF.

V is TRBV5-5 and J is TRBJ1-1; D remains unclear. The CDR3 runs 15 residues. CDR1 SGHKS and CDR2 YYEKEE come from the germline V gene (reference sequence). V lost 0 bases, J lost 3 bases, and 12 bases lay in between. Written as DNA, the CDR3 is TGTGCCAGCAGCTTGGAGGTAATGGCCGACACTGAAGCTTTCTTT. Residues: CASSLEVMADTEAFF.

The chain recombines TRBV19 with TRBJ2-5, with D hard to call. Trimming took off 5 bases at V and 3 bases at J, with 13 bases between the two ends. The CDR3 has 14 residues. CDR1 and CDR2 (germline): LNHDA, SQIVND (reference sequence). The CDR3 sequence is CASSGVGFKETQYF. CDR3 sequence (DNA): TGTGCCAGTAGTGGGGTGGGATTCAAAGAGACCCAGTACTTC.

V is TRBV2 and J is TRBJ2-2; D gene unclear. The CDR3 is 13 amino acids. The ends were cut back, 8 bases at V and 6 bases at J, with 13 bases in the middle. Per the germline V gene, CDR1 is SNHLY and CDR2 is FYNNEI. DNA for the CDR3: TGTGCCAGCCAGGATCTTTTACCCGGGGAGCTGTTTTTT. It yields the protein CASQDLLPGELFF.

The CDR3 loop is CASSQQGRKNTEAFF. In nucleotides, the CDR3 is TGTGCCAGCTCGCAACAGGGGCGTAAGAACACTGAAGCTTTCTTT. The chain is built from TRBV18 and TRBJ1-1, with 7 bases identical to TRBD1. The CDR3 length is 15 residues. J gave up 1 base and V 6 bases, and 8 bases lay outside the gene matches. Germline V gives CDR1 KGHSH, CDR2 LQKENI.

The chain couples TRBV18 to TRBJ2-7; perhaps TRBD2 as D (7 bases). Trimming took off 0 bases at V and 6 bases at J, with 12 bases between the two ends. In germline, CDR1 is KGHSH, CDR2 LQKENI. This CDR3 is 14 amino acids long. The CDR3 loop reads CASSPPGGGTEQYV. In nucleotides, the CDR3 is TGTGCCAGCTCACCACCAGGGGGGGGGACCGAGCAGTACGTC.

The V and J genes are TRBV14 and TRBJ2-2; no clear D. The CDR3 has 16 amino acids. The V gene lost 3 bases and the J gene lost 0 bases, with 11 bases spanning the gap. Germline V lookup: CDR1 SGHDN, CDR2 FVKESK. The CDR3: CASSQARFSNTGELFF. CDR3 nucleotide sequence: TGTGCCAGCAGCCAGGCGCGGTTTTCGAACACCGGGGAGCTGTTTTTT.

The CDR3 nucleotides read TGTGCCAGCAGCTTAACAGCGACGAACACTGAAGCTTTCTTT. As protein: CASSLTATNTEAFF. The genes are TRBV7-2 and TRBJ1-1; D ambiguous. V lost 2 bases and J lost 1, with 8 bases in between. The CDR3 extends over 14 amino acids. Germline-derived CDR1 and CDR2 are SGHTA and FQGNSA.

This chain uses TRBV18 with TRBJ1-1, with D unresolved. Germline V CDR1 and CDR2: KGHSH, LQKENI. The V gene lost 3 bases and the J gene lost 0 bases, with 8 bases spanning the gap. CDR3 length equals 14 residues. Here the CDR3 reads CASSPSQLNTEAFF. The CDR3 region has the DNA TGTGCCAGCTCACCTTCCCAACTGAACACTGAAGCTTTCTTT.

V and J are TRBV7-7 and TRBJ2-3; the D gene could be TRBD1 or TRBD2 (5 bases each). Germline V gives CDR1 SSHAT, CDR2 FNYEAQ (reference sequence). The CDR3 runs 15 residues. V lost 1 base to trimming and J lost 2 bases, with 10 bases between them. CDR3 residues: CASSLGGNPTDTQYF. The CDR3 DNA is TGTGCCAGCAGCTTAGGGGGGAATCCCACAGATACGCAGTATTTT.

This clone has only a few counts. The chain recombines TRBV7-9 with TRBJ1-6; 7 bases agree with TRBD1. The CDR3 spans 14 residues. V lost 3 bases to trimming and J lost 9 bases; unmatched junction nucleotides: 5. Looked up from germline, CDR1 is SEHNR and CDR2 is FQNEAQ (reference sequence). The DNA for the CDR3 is TGTGCCAGCAGCTTGCAGACAGGGCTTTCACCCCTCCACTTT. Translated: CASSLQTGLSPLHF.

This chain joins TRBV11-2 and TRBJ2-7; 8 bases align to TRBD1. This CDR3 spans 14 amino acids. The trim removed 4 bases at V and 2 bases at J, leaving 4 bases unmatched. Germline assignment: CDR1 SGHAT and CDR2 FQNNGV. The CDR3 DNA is TGTGCCAGCAGCTCCGACAGGGGTCCCTACGAGCAGTACTTC. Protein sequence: CASSSDRGPYEQYF.